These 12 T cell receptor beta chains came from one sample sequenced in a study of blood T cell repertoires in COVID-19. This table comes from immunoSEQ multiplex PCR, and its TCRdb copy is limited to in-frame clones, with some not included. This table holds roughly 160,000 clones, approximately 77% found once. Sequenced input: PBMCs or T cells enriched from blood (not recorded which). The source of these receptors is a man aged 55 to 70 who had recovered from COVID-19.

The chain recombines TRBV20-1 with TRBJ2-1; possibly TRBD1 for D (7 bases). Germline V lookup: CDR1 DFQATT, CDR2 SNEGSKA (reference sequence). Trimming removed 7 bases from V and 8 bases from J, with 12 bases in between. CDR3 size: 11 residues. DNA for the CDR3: TGCAGTGTCGACAGGGAGGATGAGCAGTTCTTC. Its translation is CSVDREDEQFF.

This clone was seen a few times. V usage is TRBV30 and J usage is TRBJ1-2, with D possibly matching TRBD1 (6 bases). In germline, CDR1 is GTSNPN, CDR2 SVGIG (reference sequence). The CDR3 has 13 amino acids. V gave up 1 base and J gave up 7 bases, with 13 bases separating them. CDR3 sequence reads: CAWSAPTGTGYTF. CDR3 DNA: TGTGCCTGGAGTGCGCCAACAGGGACTGGCTACACCTTC.

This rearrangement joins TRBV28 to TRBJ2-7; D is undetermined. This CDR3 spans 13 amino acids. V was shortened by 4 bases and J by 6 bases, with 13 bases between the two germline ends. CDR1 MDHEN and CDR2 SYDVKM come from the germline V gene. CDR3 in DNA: TGTGCCAGCAGTTCTCGTCGGTTACGCGAGCAGTACTTC. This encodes CASSSRRLREQYF.

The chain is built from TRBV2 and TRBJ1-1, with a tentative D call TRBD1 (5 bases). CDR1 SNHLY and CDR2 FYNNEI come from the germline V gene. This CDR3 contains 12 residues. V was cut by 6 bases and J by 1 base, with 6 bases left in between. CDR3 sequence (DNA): TGTGCCAGCAGAGGACAGAACACTGAAGCTTTCTTT. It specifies CASRGQNTEAFF.

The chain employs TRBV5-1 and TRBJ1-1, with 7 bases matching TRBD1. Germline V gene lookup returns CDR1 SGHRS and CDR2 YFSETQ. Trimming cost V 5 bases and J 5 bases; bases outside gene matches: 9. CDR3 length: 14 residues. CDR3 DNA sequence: TGCGCCAGCAGAGAGGGGGCGCAATTAACTGAAGCTTTCTTT. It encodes CASREGAQLTEAFF.

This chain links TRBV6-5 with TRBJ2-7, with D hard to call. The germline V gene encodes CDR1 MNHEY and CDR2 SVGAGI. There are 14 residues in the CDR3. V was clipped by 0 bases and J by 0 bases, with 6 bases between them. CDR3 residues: CASSYSSFSYEQYF. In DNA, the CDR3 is TGTGCCAGCAGTTACTCTAGTTTCTCCTACGAGCAGTACTTC.

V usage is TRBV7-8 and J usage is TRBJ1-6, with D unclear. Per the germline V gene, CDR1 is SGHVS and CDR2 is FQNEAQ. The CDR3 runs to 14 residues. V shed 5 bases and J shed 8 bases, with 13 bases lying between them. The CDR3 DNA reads TGTGCCAGCAGCCCCGGCCACGGGTATTCACCCCTCCACTTT. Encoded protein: CASSPGHGYSPLHF.

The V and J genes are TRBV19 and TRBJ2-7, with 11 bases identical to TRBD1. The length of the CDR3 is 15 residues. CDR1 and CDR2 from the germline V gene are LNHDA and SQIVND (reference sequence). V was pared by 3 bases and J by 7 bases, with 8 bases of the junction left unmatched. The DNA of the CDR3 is TGTGCCAGTAGTATTCAAGGACAGGGGGCGAGAGAGCAGTACTTC. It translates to CASSIQGQGAREQYF.

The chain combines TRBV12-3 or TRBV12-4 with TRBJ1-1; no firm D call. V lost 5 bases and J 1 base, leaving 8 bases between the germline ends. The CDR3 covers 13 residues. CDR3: CASSALQNTEAFF. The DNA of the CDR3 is TGTGCCAGCAGTGCACTTCAGAACACTGAAGCTTTCTTT.

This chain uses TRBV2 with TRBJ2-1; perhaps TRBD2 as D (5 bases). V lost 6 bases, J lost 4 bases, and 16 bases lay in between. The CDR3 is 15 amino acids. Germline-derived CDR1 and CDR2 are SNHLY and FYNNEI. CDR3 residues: CASSPGRLSYNEQFF. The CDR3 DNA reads TGTGCCAGCAGCCCGGGGAGACTTTCTTACAATGAGCAGTTCTTC. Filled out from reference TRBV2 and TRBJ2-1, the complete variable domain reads EPEVTQTPSHQVTQMGQEVILRCVPISNHLYFYWYRQILGQKVEFLVSFYNNEISEKSEIFDDQFSVERPDGSNFTLKIRSTKLEDSAMYFCASSPGRLSYNEQFFGPGTRLTVL.

CDR3 in amino acids: CASSKGTGGGYTF. The CDR3 coding sequence is TGTGCCAGCAGCAAAGGGACAGGGGGCGGCTACACCTTC. The chain carries TRBV3-1 (or the pseudogene TRBV3-2) and TRBJ1-2; TRBD1 agrees at 12 bases. Trimming at V came to 5 bases and at J to 8 bases, leaving 3 bases not matched to a gene. Germline CDR1 LGHDT, CDR2 YNNKEL (reference sequence). This CDR3 is 13 amino acids long.

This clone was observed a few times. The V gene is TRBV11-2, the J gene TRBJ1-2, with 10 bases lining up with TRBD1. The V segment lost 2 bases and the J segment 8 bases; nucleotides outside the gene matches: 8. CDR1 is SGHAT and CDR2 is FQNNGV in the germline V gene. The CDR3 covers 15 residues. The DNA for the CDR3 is TGTGCCAGCAGCTTAATTGGGACAGGGGTTACGGGCTACACCTTC. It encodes CASSLIGTGVTGYTF.